This TCR beta chain is from a study of T cell responses to AZD1222 COVID-19 vaccine. Comment on this clone: Its antigen is unidentified.

Generated by immunoSEQ multiplex PCR, the TCRdb table keeps only in-frame clones and is missing some. The sample lists some 120,000 clones; about 91% were seen once. V lost 1 base and J lost 4; bases outside the gene matches: 6. The CDR3 is 16 residues long. The V gene's germline CDR1 is SGHRS and CDR2 YFSETQ. Study observations and caveats: At study baseline, merely several AZD1222 recipients were seropositive.

The rearrangement uses TRBV5-1 and TRBJ2-3; 10 positions agree with TRBD2. This receptor was taken from an adult who received the AZD1222 COVID-19 vaccine. This sample comprised peripheral blood, obtained 28 days after the second AZD1222 dose. Written as DNA, the CDR3 is TGCGCCAGCAGCTTGACAGGAGGGACTAGCGCAGATACGCAGTATTTT. Translated: CASSLTGGTSADTQYF. The entire variable domain, with the rest obtained from reference TRBV5-1 and TRBJ2-3, is as follows: KAGVTQTPRYLIKTRGQQVTLSCSPISGHRSVSWYQQTPGQGLQFLFEYFSETQRNKGNFPGRFSGRQFSNSRSEMNVSTLELGDSALYLCASSLTGGTSADTQYFGPGTRLTVL.